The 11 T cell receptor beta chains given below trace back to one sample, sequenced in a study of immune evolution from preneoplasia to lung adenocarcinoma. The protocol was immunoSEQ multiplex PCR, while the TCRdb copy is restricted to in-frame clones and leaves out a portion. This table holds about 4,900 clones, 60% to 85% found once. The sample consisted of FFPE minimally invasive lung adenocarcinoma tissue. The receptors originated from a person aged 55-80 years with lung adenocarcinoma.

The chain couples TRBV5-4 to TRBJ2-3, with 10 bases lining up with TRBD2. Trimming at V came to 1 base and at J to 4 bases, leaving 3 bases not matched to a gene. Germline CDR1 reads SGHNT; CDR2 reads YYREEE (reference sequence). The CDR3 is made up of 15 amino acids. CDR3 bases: TGTGCCAGCAGCTTGTTAGCGGGGGGCGCAGATACGCAGTATTTT. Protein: CASSLLAGGADTQYF. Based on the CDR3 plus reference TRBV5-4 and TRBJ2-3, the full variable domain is ETGVTQSPTHLIKTRGQQVTLRCSSQSGHNTVSWYQQALGQGPQFIFQYYREEENGRGNFPPRFSGLQFPNYSSELNVNALELDDSALYLCASSLLAGGADTQYFGPGTRLTVL.

The CDR3 DNA reads TGTGCCACCAGCAGAAACAGGGGCAATCAGCCCCAGCATTTT. Protein sequence: CATSRNRGNQPQHF. The V and J genes are TRBV15 and TRBJ1-5; D is perhaps TRBD1 (6 bases). Per the germline V gene, CDR1 is LNHNV and CDR2 is YYDKDF (reference sequence). The V end was cut by 2 bases, the J end by 2 bases, with 7 bases between. CDR3 length equals 14 residues.

This CDR3 reads CASSQGVSGSYNEQFF. CDR3 nucleotide sequence: TGTGCCAGCAGCCAAGGAGTATCCGGCTCCTACAATGAGCAGTTCTTC. This chain connects TRBV4-2 to TRBJ2-1, with D uncertain. V lost 1 base, J lost 0 bases, and 10 bases lay in between. Germline V gene data show CDR1 as LGHNA and CDR2 as YNFKEQ. The CDR3 is made up of 16 amino acids.

The CDR3 here is CASSLGDEQFF. CDR3 sequence (DNA): TGTGCCAGCTCACTTGGGGATGAGCAGTTCTTC. The chain carries TRBV18 and TRBJ2-1; no reliable D call. Trimming shortened V by 4 bases and J by 8 bases, and 6 bases separated the two germline ends. This CDR3 region has 11 residues. Germline assignment: CDR1 KGHSH and CDR2 LQKENI.

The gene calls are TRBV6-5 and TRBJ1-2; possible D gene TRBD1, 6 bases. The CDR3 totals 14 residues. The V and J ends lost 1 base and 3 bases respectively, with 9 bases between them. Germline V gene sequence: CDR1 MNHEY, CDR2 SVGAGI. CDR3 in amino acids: CASSYFAGDYGYTF. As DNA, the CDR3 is TGTGCCAGCAGTTACTTCGCAGGGGACTATGGCTACACCTTC.

CDR3 sequence reads: CASSVEAGELFF. CDR3 in DNA: TGTGCCAGCAGCGTAGAGGCCGGGGAGCTGTTTTTT. This chain joins TRBV9 and TRBJ2-2; the D is unclear. Between the trimmed V and J ends, which lost 0 bases and 6 bases, there was a span of 3 bases. The CDR3 spans 12 residues. CDR1 SGDLS and CDR2 YYNGEE come from the germline V gene.

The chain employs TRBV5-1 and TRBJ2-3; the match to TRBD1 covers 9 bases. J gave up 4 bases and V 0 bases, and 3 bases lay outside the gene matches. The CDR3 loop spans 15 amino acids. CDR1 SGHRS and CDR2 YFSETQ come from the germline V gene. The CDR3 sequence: CASSLVQGASDTQYF. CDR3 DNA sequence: TGCGCCAGCAGCTTGGTACAGGGGGCCTCAGATACGCAGTATTTT.

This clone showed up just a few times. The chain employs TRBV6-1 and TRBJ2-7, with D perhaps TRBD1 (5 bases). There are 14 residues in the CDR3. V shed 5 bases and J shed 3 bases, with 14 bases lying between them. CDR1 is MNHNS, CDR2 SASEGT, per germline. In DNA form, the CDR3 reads TGTGCCAGCAGTTTTGTAGACAGTCGCTACGAGCAGTACTTC. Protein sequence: CASSFVDSRYEQYF.

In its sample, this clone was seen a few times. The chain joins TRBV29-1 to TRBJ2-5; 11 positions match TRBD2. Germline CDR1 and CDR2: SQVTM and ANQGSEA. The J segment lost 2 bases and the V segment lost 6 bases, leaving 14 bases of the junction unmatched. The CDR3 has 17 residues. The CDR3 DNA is TGCAGCGTCCCCAGCTTTGAACTAGCGGGGGAGCAAGAGACCCAGTACTTC. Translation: CSVPSFELAGEQETQYF.

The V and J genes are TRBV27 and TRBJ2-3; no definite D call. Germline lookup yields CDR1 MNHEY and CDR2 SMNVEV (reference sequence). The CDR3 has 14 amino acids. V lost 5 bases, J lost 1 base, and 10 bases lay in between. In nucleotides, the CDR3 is TGTGCCAGCAGTCCGGCATGGGGCACAGATACGCAGTATTTT. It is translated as CASSPAWGTDTQYF.

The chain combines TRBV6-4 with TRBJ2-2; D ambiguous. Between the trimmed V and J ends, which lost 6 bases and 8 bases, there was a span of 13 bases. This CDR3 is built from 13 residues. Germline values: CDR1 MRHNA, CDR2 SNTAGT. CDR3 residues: CASSSTDGGELFF. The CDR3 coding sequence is TGTGCCAGCAGCTCCACGGACGGGGGGGAGCTGTTTTTT.